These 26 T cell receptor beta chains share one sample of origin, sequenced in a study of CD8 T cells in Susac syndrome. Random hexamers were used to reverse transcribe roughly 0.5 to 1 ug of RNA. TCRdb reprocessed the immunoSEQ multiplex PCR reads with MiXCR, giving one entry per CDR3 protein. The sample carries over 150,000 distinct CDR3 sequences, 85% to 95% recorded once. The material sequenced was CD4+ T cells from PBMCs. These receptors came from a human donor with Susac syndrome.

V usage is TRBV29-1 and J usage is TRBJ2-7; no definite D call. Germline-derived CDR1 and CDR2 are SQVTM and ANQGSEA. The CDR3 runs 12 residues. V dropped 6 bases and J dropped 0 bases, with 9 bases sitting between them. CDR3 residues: CSVSPSSYEQYF. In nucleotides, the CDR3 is TGCAGCGTCTCCCCCAGCTCCTACGAGCAGTACTTC.

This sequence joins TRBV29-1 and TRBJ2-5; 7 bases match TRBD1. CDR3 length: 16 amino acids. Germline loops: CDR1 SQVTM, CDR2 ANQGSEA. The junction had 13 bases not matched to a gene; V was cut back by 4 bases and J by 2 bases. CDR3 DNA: TGCAGCGTTGGTCCCACACAGGGGATGCAACAAGAGACCCAGTACTTC. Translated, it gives CSVGPTQGMQQETQYF.

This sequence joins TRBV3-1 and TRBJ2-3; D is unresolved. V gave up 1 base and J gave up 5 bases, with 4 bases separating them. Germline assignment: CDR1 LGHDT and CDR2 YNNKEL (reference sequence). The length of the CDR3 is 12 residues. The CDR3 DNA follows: TGTGCCAGCAGCCAAGTAATAGATACGCAGTATTTT. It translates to CASSQVIDTQYF.

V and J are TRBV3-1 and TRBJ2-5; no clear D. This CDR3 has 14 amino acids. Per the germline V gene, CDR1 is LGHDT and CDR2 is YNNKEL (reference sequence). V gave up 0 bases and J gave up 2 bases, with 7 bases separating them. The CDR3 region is CASSQDAVQETQYF. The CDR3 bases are TGTGCCAGCAGCCAAGATGCCGTACAAGAGACCCAGTACTTC.

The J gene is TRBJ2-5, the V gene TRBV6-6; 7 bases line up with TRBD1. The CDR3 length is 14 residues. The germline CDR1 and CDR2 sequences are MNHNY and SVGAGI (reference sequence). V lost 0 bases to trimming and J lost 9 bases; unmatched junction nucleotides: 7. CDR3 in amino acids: CASSYSTGAAAQYF. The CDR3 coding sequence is TGTGCCAGCAGTTACTCTACAGGGGCGGCGGCCCAGTACTTC.

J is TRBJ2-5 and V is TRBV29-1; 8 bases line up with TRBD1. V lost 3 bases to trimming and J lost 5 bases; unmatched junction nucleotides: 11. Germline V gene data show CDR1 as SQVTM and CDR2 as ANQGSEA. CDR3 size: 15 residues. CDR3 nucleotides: TGCAGCGTTGATCGGCGGGACAGGAGTAGGGAGACCCAGTACTTC. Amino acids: CSVDRRDRSRETQYF.

CDR3 sequence reads: CASSQDYGYTF. CDR3 DNA sequence: TGCGCCAGCAGCCAAGATTATGGCTACACCTTC. The rearrangement joins TRBV4-1 to TRBJ1-2; D is unresolved. Looked up from germline, CDR1 is MGHRA and CDR2 is YSYEKL. V lost 0 bases and J 5 bases, leaving 1 base between the germline ends. The CDR3 is made up of 11 amino acids.

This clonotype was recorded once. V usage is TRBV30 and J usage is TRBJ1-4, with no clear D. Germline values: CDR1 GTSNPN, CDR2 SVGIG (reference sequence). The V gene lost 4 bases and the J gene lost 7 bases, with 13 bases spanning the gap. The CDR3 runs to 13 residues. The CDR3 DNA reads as TGTGCCTGGAAGCTGAAGGGTGGTGAAAAACTGTTTTTT. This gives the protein CAWKLKGGEKLFF.

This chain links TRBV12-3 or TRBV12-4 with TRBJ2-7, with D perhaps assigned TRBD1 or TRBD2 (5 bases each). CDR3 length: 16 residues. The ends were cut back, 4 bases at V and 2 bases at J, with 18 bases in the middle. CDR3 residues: CASSSPGPKVPYEQYF. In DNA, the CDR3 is TGTGCCAGCAGTTCACCGGGACCCAAGGTTCCCTACGAGCAGTACTTC.

The CDR3 region is CAWSPSAVVTEAFF. In DNA form, the CDR3 reads TGTGCCTGGAGCCCGAGCGCGGTAGTCACTGAAGCTTTCTTT. This chain uses TRBV30 with TRBJ1-1; no reliable D call. Germline V lookup: CDR1 GTSNPN, CDR2 SVGIG (reference sequence). The CDR3 loop spans 14 amino acids. V lost 3 bases to trimming and J lost 4 bases, with 15 bases between them. Full variable domain (rest looked up from reference TRBV30 and TRBJ1-1): SQTIHQWPATLVQPVGSPLSLECTVEGTSNPNLYWYRQAAGRGLQLLFYSVGIGQISSEVPQNLSASRPQDRQFILSSKKLLLSDSGFYLCAWSPSAVVTEAFFGQGTRLTVV.

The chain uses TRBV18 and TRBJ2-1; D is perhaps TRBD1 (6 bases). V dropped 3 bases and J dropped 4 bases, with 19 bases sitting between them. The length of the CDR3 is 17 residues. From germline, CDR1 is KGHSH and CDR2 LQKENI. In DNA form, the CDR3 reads TGTGCCAGCTCACCGAGGACAGAACCAGGTCGTTACAATGAGCAGTTCTTC. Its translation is CASSPRTEPGRYNEQFF.

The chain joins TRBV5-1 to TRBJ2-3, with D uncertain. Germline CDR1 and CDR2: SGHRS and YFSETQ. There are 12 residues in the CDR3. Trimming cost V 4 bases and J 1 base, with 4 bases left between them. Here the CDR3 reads CASSAGTDTQYF. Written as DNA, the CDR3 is TGCGCCAGCAGCGCTGGCACAGATACGCAGTATTTT.

The CDR3, as DNA: TGTGCCAGCAGCCGACTTACGGGGCACTATGAGCAGTTCTTC. This sequence encodes CASSRLTGHYEQFF. The genes are TRBV3-1 and TRBJ2-1; D could derive from TRBD1 or TRBD2 (5 bases each). Trimming shortened V by 4 bases and J by 8 bases, and 15 bases separated the two germline ends. This CDR3 has 14 residues. Germline CDR1 is LGHDT and CDR2 is YNNKEL (reference sequence).

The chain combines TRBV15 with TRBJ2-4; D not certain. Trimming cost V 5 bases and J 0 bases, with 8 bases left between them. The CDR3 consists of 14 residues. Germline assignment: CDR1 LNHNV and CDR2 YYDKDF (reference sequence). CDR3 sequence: CATSVQIAKNIQYF. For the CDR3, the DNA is TGTGCCACCAGCGTACAGATAGCCAAAAACATTCAGTACTTC.

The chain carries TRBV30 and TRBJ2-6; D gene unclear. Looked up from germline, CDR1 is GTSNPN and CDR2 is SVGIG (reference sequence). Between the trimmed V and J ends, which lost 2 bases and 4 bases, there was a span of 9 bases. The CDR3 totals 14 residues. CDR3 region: CAWSLGPGANVLTF. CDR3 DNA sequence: TGTGCCTGGAGTTTGGGCCCCGGGGCCAACGTCCTGACTTTC. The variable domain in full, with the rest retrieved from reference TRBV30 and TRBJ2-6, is SQTIHQWPATLVQPVGSPLSLECTVEGTSNPNLYWYRQAAGRGLQLLFYSVGIGQISSEVPQNLSASRPQDRQFILSSKKLLLSDSGFYLCAWSLGPGANVLTFGAGSRLTVL.

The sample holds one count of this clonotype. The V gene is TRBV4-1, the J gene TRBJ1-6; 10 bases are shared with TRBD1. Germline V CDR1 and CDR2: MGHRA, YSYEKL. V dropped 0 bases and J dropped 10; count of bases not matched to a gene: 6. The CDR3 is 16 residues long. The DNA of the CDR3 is TGCGCCAGCAGCCAAGAATTTGGGACAGGGGAATCACCCCTCCACTTT. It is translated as CASSQEFGTGESPLHF.

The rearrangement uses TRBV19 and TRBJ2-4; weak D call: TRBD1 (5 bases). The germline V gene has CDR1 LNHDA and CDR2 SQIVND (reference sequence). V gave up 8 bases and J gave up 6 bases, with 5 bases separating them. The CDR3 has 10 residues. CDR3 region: CASQGNIQYF. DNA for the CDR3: TGTGCCAGTCAGGGAAACATTCAGTACTTC.

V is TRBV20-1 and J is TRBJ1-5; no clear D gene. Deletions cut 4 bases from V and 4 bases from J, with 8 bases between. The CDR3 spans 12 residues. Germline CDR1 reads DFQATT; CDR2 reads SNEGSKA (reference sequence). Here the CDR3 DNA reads TGCAGTGCTACGGACTCTAATCAGCCCCAGCATTTT. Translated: CSATDSNQPQHF.

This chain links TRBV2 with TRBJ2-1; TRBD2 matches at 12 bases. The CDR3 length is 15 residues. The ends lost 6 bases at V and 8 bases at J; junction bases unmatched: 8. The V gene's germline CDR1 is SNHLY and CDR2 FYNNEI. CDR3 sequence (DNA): TGTGCCAGCAGGAGACTAGCGGGAGTTAAGGATGAGCAGTTCTTC. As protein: CASRRLAGVKDEQFF.

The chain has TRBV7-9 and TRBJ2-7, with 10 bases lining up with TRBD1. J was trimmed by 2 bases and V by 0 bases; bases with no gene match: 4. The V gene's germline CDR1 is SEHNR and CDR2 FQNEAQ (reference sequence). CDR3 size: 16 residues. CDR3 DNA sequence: TGTGCCAGCAGCTTAGCCCGGACAGGGGGAACCTACGAGCAGTACTTC. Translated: CASSLARTGGTYEQYF.

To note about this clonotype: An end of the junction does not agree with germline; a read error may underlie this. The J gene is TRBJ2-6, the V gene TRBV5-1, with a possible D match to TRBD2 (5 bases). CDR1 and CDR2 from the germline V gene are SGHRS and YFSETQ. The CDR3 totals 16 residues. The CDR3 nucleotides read TGCGCCAGCAGCTTGGTAGTGGACTCTGGTGCCAACGTCCTGACTTTC. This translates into CASSLVVDSGANVLTF.

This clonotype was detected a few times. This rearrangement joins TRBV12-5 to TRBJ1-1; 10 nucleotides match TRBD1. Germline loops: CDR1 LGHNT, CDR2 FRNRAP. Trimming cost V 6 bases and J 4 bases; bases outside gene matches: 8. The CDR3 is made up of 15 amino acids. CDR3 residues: CASGRGQGGGTEAFF. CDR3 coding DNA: TGTGCTAGTGGCCGTGGACAGGGGGGTGGCACTGAAGCTTTCTTT.

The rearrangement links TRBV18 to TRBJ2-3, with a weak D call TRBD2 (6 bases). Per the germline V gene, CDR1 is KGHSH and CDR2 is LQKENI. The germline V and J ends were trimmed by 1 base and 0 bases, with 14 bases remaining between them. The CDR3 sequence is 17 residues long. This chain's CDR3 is CASSPLVLAASTDTQYF. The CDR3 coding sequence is TGTGCCAGCTCACCACTCGTGTTAGCGGCCAGCACAGATACGCAGTATTTT.

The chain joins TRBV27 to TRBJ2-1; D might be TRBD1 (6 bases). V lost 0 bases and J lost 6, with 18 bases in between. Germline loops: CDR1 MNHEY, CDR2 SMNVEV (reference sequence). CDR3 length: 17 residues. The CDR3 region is CASSLSGVGTRFNEQFF. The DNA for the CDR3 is TGTGCCAGCAGTTTATCGGGGGTCGGGACACGGTTCAATGAGCAGTTCTTC.

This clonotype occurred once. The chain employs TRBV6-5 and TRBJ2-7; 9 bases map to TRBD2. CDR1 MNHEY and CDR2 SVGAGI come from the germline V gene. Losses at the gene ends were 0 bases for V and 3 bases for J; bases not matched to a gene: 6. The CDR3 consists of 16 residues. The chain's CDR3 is CASSYSMRGGLYEQYF. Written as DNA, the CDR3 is TGTGCCAGCAGTTACTCGATGCGGGGGGGACTCTACGAGCAGTACTTC.

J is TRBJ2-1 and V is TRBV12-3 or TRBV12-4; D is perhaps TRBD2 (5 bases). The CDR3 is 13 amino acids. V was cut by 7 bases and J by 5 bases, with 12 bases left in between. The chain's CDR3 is CASKSSINNEQFF. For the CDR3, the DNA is TGTGCCAGCAAATCTAGCATCAACAATGAGCAGTTCTTC.